This TCR beta chain was recovered during a study of CD8 T cells in ankylosing spondylitis. CDR1 and CDR2 from the germline V gene are MDHEN and SYDVKM. The CDR3 contains 15 residues. V was pared by 3 bases and J by 4 bases, with 15 bases between. Using its own MiXCR run on the 5' RACE reads, TCRdb lists one record per CDR3 protein. The data show fewer than 550,000 distinct CDR3 sequences, approximately 5.3% seen once. This clonotype was seen ten or more times. Its specificity is not known. Whole-study findings and limits: Seemingly characteristic of ankylosing spondylitis blood was a TCR beta motif consisting of about 8 highly homologous variants. Previous work reported some of these motif variants in the synovial fluid and blood of reactive arthritis.

The clonotype comes from a male donor with ankylosing spondylitis. Sequencing used blood, either unsorted or a sorted T cell fraction (not recorded which). The chain is built from TRBV28 and TRBJ1-2, with D unclear. DNA for the CDR3: TGTGCCAGCAGTTTGCCCCCTGACCGTGCCTATGGCTACACCTTC. It translates to CASSLPPDRAYGYTF.